This T cell receptor beta chain was recorded in a study of brain metastases from non-small cell lung cancer (dated by TCRdb to the late 2010s). Background for the entire study: The study profiled the immune microenvironment of paired resected primary tumors and brain metastases from non-small-cell lung cancer patients.

A cohort of more than 30 patients with surgically resected non-small-cell lung cancer, for whom both primary tumor and brain metastasis specimens were available, was included. The tumor specimens consisted of archival formalin-fixed, paraffin-embedded tissues. A remark on this clone: The specificity of this receptor is unknown. Per-nucleotide qualities are absent, and no much larger clonotype sits a single base away.

Deletion took 2 bases off V and 10 bases off J, with a span of 10 bases between the germline ends. The germline V gene (reference sequence) yields SGHNT for CDR1 and YYREEE for CDR2. From the cysteine up to the phenylalanine, the CDR3 has a length of 11 residues. Here the CDR3 DNA is all that survives: 33 bases in frame from base 1. Library construction relied on the immunoSEQ multiplex PCR assay. T-cell receptor beta chain repertoire sequencing was carried out together with a 770-gene immune expression panel. TCRdb re-hosts the immuneACCESS table, in-frame sequences only. Its copies lack some clones; in the studies checked, an unresolved V gene accounts for under half of them, and the cause for the rest is not known. The sample table records approximately 2,700 clones; 70% to 85% of these occur just once. In total, the top ten clones hold approximately 5% of the sample. On the study overall, not on this receptor specifically: T-cell infiltration was lower in brain metastases than in primary tumors (P < 0.001). T-cell clones appeared expanded in about 60% of brain metastases relative to the matched primary tumors. Paired brain metastases and primary tumors largely shared TCR repertoires, although T-cell densities in the metastases were sparse.

This chain joins TRBV5-4 to TRBJ2-7; the D region possibly corresponds to TRBD2 (6 bases align). This TCR was sampled from a donor at least 40 years old with non-small cell lung cancer. The specimen was primary lung tumor tissue. Explained via the paper, the cell subset or site label denotes: primary lung tumor paired with brain metastasis. The CDR3 in this case is CASSLGGTQYF. The nucleotides are TGTGCCAGCAGCTTAGGCGGGACTCAGTACTTC.